This T cell receptor (beta chain) was retrieved from a study of cytomegalovirus exposure and HLA in healthy donors. About this clone itself: What it binds is not known.

Germline CDR1 reads SGHTA; CDR2 reads FQGTGA. J lost 4 bases, V lost 6 bases, and 5 bases had no gene match. The CDR3 covers 15 residues. The study's findings and limits: One variant, a missense change in DCLRE1C, was linked in a later analysis to TCR beta V- and J-gene trimming. The productive fraction for most TCR beta V segments was about 87% or about 30% in an earlier analysis. More clonal expansion characterized HLA-associated TCR beta chains than equally common others in a later analysis. CMV serostatus stood as the only immune exposure information on hand.

The PCR made use of 60 Vbeta and 13 Jbeta primers. Here immunoSEQ multiplex PCR was the method, and the copy in TCRdb shows in-frame clones only, minus some. This sample has around 120,000 clones, with around 80% found just once. This chain joins TRBV7-3 and TRBJ2-3; 12 nucleotides agree with TRBD2. Sequenced input: PBMCs. The sequence was obtained from a woman aged 40 to 50 in good health and CMV-seropositive. DNA for the CDR3: TGTGCCAGCAGTACTCTAGCGGGAGGGGCAGATACGCAGTATTTT. Translating it yields CASSTLAGGADTQYF.